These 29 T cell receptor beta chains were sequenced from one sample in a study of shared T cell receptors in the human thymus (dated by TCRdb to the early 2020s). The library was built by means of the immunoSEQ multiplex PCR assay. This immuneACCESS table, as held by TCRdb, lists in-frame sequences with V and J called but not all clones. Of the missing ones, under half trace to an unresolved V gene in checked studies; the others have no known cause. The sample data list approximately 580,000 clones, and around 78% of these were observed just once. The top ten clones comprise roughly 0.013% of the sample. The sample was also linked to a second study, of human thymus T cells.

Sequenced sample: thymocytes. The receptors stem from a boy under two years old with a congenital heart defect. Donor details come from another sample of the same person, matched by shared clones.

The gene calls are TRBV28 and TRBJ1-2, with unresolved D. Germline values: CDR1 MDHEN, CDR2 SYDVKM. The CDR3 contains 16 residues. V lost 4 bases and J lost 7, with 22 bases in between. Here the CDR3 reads CASSSDKVMGLIGYTF. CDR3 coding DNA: TGTGCCAGCAGTTCCGACAAGGTTATGGGCCTTATTGGCTACACCTTC.

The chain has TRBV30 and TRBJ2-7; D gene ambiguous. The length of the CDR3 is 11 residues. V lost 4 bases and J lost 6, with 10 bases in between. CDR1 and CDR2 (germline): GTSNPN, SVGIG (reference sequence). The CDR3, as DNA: TGTGCCTGGATTGTCGGTTCCGAGCAGTACTTC. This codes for CAWIVGSEQYF.

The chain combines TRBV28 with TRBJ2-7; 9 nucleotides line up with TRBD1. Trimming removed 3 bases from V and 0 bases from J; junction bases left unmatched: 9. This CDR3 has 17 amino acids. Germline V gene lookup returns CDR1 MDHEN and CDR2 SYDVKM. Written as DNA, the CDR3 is TGTGCCAGCAGTTTCCGGGACAGGGCTATATTCTCCTACGAGCAGTACTTC. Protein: CASSFRDRAIFSYEQYF.

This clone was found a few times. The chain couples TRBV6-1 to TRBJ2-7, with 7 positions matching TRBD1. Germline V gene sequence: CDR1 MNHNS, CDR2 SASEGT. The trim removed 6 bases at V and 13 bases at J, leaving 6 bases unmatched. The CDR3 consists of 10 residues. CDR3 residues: CASRGTVAYF. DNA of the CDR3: TGTGCCAGCAGGGGGACAGTCGCTTACTTC.

CDR3 sequence reads: CASSQGGSHYGYTF. As DNA, the CDR3 is TGCGCCAGCAGCCAGGGGGGGTCGCACTATGGCTACACCTTC. The rearrangement joins TRBV4-1 to TRBJ1-2; a possible D gene is TRBD1 (5 bases). The CDR3 has 14 amino acids. Trimming shortened V by 3 bases and J by 3 bases, and 11 bases separated the two germline ends. CDR1 is MGHRA, CDR2 YSYEKL, per germline.

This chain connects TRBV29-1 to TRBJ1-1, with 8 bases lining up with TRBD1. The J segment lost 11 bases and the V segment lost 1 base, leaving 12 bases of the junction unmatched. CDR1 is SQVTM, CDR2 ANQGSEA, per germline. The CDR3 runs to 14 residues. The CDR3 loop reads CSVEGGRQGTVAFF. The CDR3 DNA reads TGCAGCGTTGAAGGAGGGAGACAGGGGACCGTTGCTTTCTTT.

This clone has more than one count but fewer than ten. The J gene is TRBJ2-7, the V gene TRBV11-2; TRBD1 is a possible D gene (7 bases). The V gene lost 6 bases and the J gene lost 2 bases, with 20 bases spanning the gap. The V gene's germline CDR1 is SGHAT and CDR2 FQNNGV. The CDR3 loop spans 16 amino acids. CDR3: CASSNAEDRRAYEQYF. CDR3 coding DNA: TGTGCCAGCAGTAACGCAGAGGACAGGAGGGCCTACGAGCAGTACTTC.

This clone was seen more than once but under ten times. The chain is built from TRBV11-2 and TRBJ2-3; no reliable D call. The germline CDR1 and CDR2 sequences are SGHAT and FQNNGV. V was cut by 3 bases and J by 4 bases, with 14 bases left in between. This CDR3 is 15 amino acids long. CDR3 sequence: CASSLRAPRSDTQYF. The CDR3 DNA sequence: TGTGCCAGCAGCTTGCGAGCCCCCAGGTCAGATACGCAGTATTTT.

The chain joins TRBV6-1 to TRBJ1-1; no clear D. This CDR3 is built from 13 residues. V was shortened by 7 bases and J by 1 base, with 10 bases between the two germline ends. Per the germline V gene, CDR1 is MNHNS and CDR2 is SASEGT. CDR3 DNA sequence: TGTGCCAGCATGAGGGAGGAGAACACTGAAGCTTTCTTT. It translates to CASMREENTEAFF.

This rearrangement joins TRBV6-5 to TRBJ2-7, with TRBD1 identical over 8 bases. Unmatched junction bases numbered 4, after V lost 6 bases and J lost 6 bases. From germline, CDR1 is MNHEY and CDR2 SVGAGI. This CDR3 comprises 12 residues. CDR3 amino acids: CASRKTGAEQYF. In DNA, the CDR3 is TGTGCCAGCAGAAAGACAGGGGCCGAGCAGTACTTC.

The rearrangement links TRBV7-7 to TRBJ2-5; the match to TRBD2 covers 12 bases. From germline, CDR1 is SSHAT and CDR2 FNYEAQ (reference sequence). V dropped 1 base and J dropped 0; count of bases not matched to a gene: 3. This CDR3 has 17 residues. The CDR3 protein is CASSLVSSGGDQETQYF. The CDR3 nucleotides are TGTGCCAGCAGCTTAGTATCTAGCGGGGGGGACCAAGAGACCCAGTACTTC.

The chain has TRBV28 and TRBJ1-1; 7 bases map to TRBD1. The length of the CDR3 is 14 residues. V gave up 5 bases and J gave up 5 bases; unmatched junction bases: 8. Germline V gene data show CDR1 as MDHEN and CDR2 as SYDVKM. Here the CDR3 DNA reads TGTGCCAGCAGTAACTCGGACAGGAGAACTGAAGCTTTCTTT. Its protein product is CASSNSDRRTEAFF.

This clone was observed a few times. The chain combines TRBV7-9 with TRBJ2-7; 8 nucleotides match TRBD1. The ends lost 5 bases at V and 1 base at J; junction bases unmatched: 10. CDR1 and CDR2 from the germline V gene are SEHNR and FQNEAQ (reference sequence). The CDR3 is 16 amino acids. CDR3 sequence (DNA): TGTGCCAGCAGCCCTACCAAGGACAGGGTTTCCTACGAGCAGTACTTC. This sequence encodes CASSPTKDRVSYEQYF.

CDR3: CASSHRLGQGLASGQYF. DNA of the CDR3: TGCGCCAGCAGCCACCGACTGGGACAGGGGCTAGCGAGCGGGCAGTACTTC. The rearrangement uses TRBV4-1 and TRBJ2-7, with 10 bases that match TRBD1. The length of the CDR3 is 17 residues. Germline V CDR1 and CDR2: MGHRA, YSYEKL. Germline trimming cut 3 bases from V and 9 bases from J; bases unmatched to any gene: 17.

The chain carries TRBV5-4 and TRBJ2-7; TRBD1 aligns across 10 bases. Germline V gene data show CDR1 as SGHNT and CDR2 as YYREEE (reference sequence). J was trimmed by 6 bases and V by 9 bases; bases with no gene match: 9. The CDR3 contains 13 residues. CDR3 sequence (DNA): TGTGCCACCGAAAGACAGGGGGCGGCCGAGCAGTACTTC. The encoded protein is CATERQGAAEQYF.

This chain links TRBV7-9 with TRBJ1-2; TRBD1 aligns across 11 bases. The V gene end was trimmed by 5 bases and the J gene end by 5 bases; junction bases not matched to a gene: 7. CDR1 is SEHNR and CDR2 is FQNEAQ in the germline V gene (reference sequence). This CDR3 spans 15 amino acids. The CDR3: CASSTGQGAVYGYTF. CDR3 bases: TGTGCCAGCAGCACCGGACAGGGGGCTGTTTATGGCTACACCTTC. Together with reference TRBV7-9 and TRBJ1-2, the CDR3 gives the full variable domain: DTGVSQNPRHKITKRGQNVTFRCDPISEHNRLYWYRQTLGQGPEFLTYFQNEAQLEKSRLLSDRFSAERPKGSFSTLEIQRTEQGDSAMYLCASSTGQGAVYGYTFGSGTRLTVV.

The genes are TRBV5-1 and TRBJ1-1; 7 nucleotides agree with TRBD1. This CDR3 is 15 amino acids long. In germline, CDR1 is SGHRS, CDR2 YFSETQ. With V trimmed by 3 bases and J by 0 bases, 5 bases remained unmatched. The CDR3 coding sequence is TGCGCCAGCAGCTGGACCGGGACAGTGAACACTGAAGCTTTCTTT. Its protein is CASSWTGTVNTEAFF. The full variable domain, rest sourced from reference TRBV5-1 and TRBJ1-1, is KAGVTQTPRYLIKTRGQQVTLSCSPISGHRSVSWYQQTPGQGLQFLFEYFSETQRNKGNFPGRFSGRQFSNSRSEMNVSTLELGDSALYLCASSWTGTVNTEAFFGQGTRLTVV.

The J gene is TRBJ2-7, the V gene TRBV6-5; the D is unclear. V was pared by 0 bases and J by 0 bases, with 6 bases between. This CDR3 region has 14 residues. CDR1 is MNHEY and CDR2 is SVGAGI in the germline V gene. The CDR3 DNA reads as TGTGCCAGCAGTTACTCGGCCGACTCCTACGAGCAGTACTTC. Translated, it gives CASSYSADSYEQYF.

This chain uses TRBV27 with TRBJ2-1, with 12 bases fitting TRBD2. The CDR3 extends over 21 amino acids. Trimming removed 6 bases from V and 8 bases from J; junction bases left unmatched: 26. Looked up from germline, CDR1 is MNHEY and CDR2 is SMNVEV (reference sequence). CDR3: CASSLNRAPGLAGFSVDEQFF. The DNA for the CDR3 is TGTGCCAGCAGCCTTAACAGGGCCCCTGGACTAGCGGGATTTTCCGTCGATGAGCAGTTCTTC.

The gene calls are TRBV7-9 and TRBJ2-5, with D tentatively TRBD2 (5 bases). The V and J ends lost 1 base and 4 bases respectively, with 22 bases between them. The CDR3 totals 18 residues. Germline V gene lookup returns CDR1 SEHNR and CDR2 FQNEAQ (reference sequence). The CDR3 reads CASSLDGMWESGLETQYF. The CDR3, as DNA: TGTGCCAGCAGCTTAGACGGAATGTGGGAGAGCGGTTTAGAGACCCAGTACTTC.

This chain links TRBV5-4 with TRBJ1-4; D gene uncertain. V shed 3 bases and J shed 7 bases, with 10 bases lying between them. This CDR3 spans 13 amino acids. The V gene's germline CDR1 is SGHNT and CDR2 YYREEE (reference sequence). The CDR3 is CASSWAGREKLFF. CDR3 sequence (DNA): TGTGCCAGCAGCTGGGCCGGTCGTGAAAAACTGTTTTTT.

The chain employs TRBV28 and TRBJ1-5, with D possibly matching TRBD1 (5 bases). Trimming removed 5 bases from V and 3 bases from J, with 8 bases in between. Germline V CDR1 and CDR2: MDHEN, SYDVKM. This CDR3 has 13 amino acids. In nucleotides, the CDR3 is TGTGCCAGCAGTCAGGACAACAATCAGCCCCAGCATTTT. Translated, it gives CASSQDNNQPQHF. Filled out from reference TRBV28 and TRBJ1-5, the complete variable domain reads DVKVTQSSRYLVKRTGEKVFLECVQDMDHENMFWYRQDPGLGLRLIYFSYDVKMKEKGDIPEGYSVSREKKERFSLILESASTNQTSMYLCASSQDNNQPQHFGDGTRLSIL.

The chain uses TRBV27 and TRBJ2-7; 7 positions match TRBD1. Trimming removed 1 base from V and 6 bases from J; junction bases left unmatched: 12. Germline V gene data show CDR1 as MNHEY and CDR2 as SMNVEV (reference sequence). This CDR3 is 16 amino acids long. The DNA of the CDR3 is TGTGCCAGCAGTTTATATTCGGGCAGGGGGACGGTCGAGCAGTACTTC. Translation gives CASSLYSGRGTVEQYF.

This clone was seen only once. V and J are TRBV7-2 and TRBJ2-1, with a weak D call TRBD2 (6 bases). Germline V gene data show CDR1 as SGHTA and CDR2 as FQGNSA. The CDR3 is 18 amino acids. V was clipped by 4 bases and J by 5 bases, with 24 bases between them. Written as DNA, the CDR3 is TGTGCCAGCAGCTCCCGGGGACTGCCCATGGGTCAAGACAATGAGCAGTTCTTC. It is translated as CASSSRGLPMGQDNEQFF.

Written as DNA, the CDR3 is TGTGCCAGCAGCTTAGTAGGTGTAGCGGGAGCCTACAATGAGCAGTTCTTC. This codes for CASSLVGVAGAYNEQFF. This chain joins TRBV11-3 and TRBJ2-1; 9 positions agree with TRBD2. Unmatched junction bases numbered 6, after V lost 1 base and J lost 2 bases. The length of the CDR3 is 17 residues. Looked up from germline, CDR1 is SGHNT and CDR2 is YENEEA.

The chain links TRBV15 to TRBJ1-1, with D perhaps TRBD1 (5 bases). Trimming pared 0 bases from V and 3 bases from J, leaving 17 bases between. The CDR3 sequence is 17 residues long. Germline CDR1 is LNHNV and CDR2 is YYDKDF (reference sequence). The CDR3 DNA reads TGTGCCACCAGCAGAGACAGGGAATTTGATAAGTACACTGAAGCTTTCTTT. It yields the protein CATSRDREFDKYTEAFF.

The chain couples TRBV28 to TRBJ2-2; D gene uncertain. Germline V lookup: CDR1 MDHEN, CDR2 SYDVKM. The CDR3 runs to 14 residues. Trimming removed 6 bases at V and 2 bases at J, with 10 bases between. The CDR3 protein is CASSPTRNTGELFF. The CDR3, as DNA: TGTGCCAGCAGCCCTACCCGAAACACCGGGGAGCTGTTTTTT.

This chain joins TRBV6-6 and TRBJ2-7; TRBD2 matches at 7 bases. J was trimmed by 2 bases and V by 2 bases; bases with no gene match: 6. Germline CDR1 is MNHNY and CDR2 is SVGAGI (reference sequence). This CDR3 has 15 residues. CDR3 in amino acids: CASSYGSGGAYEQYF. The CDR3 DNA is TGTGCCAGCAGTTACGGATCTGGGGGGGCCTACGAGCAGTACTTC.

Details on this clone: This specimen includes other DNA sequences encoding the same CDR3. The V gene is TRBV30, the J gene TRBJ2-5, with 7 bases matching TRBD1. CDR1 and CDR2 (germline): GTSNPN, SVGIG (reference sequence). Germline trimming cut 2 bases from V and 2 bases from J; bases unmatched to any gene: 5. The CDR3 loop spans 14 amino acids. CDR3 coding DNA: TGTGCCTGGAGTCCACGGGACAGTCAAGAGACCCAGTACTTC. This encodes CAWSPRDSQETQYF.